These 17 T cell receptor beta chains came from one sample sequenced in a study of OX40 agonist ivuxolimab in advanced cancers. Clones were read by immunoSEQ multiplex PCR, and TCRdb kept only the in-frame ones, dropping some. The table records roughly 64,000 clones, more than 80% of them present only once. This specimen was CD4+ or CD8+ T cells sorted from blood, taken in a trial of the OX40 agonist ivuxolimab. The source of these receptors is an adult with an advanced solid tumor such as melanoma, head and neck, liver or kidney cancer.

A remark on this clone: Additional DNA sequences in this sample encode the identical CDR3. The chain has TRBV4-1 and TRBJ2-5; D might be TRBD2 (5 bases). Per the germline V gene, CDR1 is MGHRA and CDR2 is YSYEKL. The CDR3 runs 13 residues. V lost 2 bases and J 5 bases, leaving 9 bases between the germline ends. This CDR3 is CASSQTRGETQYF. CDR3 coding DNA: TGCGCCAGCAGCCAAACTAGAGGGGAGACCCAGTACTTC.

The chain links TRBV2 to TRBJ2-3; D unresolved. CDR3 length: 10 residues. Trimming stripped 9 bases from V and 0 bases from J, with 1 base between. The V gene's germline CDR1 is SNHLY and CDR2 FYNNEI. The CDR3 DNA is TGTGCCAGTAGCACAGATACGCAGTATTTT. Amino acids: CASSTDTQYF.

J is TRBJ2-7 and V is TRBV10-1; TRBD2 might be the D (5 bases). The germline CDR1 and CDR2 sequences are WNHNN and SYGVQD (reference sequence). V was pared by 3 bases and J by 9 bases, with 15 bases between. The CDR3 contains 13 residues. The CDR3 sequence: CASSDPHDGGQYF. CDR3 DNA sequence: TGCGCCAGCAGTGACCCCCACGACGGAGGGCAGTACTTC.

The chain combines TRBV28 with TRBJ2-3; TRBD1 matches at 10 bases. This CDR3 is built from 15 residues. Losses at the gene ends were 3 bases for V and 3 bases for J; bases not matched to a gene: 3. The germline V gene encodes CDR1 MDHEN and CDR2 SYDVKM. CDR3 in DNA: TGTGCCAGCAGTTTGGGGACAGGGGAAACAGATACGCAGTATTTT. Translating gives CASSLGTGETDTQYF.

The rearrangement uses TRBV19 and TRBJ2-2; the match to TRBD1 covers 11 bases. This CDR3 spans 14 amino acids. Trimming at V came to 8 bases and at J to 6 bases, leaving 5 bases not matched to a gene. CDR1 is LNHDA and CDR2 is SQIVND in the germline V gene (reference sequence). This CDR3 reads CASAGQGAPGELFF. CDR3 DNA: TGTGCCAGTGCCGGACAGGGGGCGCCCGGGGAGCTGTTTTTT.

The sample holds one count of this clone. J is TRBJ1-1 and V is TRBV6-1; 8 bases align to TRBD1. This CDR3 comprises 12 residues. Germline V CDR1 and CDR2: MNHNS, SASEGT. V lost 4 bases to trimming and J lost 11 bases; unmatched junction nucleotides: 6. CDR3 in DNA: TGTGCCAGCAGTGTTAGCAGGGGGCTGGCTTTCTTT. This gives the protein CASSVSRGLAFF.

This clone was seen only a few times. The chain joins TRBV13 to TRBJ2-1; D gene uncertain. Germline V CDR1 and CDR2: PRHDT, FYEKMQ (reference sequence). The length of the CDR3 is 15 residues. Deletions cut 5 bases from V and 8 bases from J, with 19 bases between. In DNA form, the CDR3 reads TGTGCCAGCAGCCCCAATATAGGACGTAATGATGAGCAGTTCTTC. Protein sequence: CASSPNIGRNDEQFF. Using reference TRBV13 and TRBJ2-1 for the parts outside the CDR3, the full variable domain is AAGVIQSPRHLIKEKRETATLKCYPIPRHDTVYWYQQGPGQDPQFLISFYEKMQSDKGSIPDRFSAQQFSDYHSELNMSSLELGDSALYFCASSPNIGRNDEQFFGPGTRLTVL.

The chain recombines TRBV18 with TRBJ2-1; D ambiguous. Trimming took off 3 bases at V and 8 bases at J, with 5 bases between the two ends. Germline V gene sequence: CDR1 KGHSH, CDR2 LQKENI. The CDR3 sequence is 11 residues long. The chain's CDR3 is CASSPIDEQFF. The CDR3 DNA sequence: TGTGCCAGCTCACCTATCGATGAGCAGTTCTTC.

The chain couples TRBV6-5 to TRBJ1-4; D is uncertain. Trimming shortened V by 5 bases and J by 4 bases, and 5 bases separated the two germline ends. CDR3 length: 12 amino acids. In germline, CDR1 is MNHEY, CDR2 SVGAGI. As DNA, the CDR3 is TGTGCCAGCAGTGAGGATAATGAAAAACTGTTTTTT. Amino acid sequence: CASSEDNEKLFF.

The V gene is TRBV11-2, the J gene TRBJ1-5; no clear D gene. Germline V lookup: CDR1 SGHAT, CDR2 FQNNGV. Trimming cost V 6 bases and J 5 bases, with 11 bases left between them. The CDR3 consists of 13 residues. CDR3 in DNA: TGTGCCAGCAGGAGAAGCCAAGATCAGCCCCAGCATTTT. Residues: CASRRSQDQPQHF.

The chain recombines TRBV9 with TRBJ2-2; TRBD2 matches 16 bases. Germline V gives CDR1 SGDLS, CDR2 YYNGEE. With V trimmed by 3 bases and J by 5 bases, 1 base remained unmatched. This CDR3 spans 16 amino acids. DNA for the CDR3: TGTGCCAGCAGCGCGGGACTAGCGGGAGGGACCGGGGAGCTGTTTTTT. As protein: CASSAGLAGGTGELFF.

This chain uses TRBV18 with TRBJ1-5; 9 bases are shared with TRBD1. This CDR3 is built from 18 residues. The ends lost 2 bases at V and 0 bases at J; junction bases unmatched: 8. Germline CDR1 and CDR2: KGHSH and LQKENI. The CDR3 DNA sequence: TGTGCCAGCTCACCATTTCGGACAGGGGAGGGTAGCAATCAGCCCCAGCATTTT. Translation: CASSPFRTGEGSNQPQHF. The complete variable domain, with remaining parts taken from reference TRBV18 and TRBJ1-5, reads NAGVMQNPRHLVRRRGQEARLRCSPMKGHSHVYWYRQLPEEGLKFMVYLQKENIIDESGMPKERFSAEFPKEGPSILRIQQVVRGDSAAYFCASSPFRTGEGSNQPQHFGDGTRLSIL.

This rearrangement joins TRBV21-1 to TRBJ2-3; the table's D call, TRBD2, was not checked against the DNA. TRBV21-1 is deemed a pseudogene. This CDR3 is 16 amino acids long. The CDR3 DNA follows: TGTGCCAGCAGCAAATGGAGCGGGAGGCGGGGAGATACGCAGTATTTT. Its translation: CASSKWSGRRGDTQYF.

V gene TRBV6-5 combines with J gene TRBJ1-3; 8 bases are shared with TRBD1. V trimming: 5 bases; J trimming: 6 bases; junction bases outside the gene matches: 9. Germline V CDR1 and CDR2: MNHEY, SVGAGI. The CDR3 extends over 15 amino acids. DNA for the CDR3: TGTGCCAGCAGTCCGCCGAGACAGGGGCAAAACACCATATATTTT. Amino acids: CASSPPRQGQNTIYF.

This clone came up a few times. The CDR3 sequence is CASSYPYGQGEKLFF. The CDR3 DNA is TGTGCCAGCAGCTACCCCTACGGACAGGGAGAAAAACTGTTTTTT. The V call is TRBV21-1, the J call TRBJ1-4; no check of the table's D call, TRBD1, against the DNA was made. TRBV21-1 is tagged as a pseudogene. This CDR3 comprises 15 residues.

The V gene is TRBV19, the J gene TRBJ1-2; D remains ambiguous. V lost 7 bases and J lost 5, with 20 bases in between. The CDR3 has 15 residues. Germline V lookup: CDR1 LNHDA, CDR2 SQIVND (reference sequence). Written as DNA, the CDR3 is TGTGCCAGTACCTTCAAAAGGAGGGATCCATATGGCTACACCTTC. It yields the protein CASTFKRRDPYGYTF. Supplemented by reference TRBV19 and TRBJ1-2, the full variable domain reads DGGITQSPKYLFRKEGQNVTLSCEQNLNHDAMYWYRQDPGQGLRLIYYSQIVNDFQKGDIAEGYSVSREKKESFPLTVTSAQKNPTAFYLCASTFKRRDPYGYTFGSGTRLTVV.

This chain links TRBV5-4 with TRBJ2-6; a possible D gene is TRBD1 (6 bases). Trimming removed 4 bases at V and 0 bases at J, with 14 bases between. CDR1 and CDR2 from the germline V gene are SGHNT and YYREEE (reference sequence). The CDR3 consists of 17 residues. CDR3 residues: CASSRLQGSSGANVLTF. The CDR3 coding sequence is TGTGCCAGCAGCCGCTTACAGGGATCCTCTGGGGCCAACGTCCTGACTTTC.